The 9 T cell receptor beta chains in this list originate from one sample, sequenced in a study of T-cell memory formation after mild COVID-19 (dated by TCRdb to the early 2020s). Library preparation used 5' RACE. Sequencing took place on an Illumina NovaSeq 6000. In-frame beta chains were kept once TCRdb had trimmed the public reads at Q25 with fastp and called clones with MiXCR. Each entry is one CDR3 protein sequence, shown with its most common DNA and genes. Across this sample there are some 250,000 distinct CDR3 sequences, with roughly 10% seen only once. Roughly a fifth of the sample goes to the ten largest clones. The sequenced material came from PBMCs or a T cell subset sorted from them (not recorded which). All receptors come from a man aged 18 to 29 who had mild COVID-19 (a few samples of this study predate the infection). The sample titles of this study are shuffled in the database, so cell type and time point are left out; the donor was told from shared clones.

The CDR3 sequence: CASSLDGLGGPGNTIYF. Here the CDR3 DNA reads TGTGCCAGCAGCTTAGATGGCCTAGGGGGCCCTGGAAACACCATATATTTT. The rearrangement links TRBV7-6 to TRBJ1-3, with 7 bases fitting TRBD1. The CDR3 totals 17 residues. CDR1 is SGHVS, CDR2 FNYEAQ, per germline. Germline trimming cut 1 base from V and 2 bases from J; bases unmatched to any gene: 8.

The V call is TRBV4-1, the J call TRBJ2-3; the D call may be TRBD1 or TRBD2 (5 bases each). Trimming left V 3 bases short and J 9 bases short, with 19 bases between. This CDR3 has 15 residues. CDR1 and CDR2 from the germline V gene are MGHRA and YSYEKL. CDR3 nucleotide sequence: TGCGCCAGCAGCCAGCCCCCCGGGACCCCCGCCACGCAGTATTTT. Its protein product is CASSQPPGTPATQYF.

This clonotype was picked up a small number of times. This chain joins TRBV28 and TRBJ1-2; D perhaps matches TRBD1 (5 bases). The CDR3 length is 14 residues. With 6 bases removed from V and 5 bases from J, the gap between germline ends came to 16 bases. CDR1 and CDR2 (germline): MDHEN, SYDVKM. The CDR3 bases are TGTGCCAGCAGACCATTACGGGACTTTTATGGCTACACCTTC. Protein product: CASRPLRDFYGYTF.

This clonotype was seen ten or more times. J is TRBJ2-3 and V is TRBV7-9; D gene ambiguous. V shed 5 bases and J shed 1 base, with 13 bases lying between them. Per germline, CDR1 SEHNR and CDR2 FQNEAQ (reference sequence). The CDR3 spans 15 residues. The CDR3 spells CASSPSRFRTDTQYF. The CDR3 bases are TGTGCCAGCAGCCCCTCGAGGTTTCGCACAGATACGCAGTATTTT.

This clonotype occurred a few times. V usage is TRBV5-4 and J usage is TRBJ2-7, with a possible D match to TRBD2 (5 bases). Germline V lookup: CDR1 SGHNT, CDR2 YYREEE (reference sequence). The CDR3 covers 14 residues. V gave up 4 bases and J gave up 0 bases, with 11 bases separating them. In DNA, the CDR3 is TGTGCCAGCAGCCCCGGGGAATTCTCCTACGAGCAGTACTTC. This translates into CASSPGEFSYEQYF.

This rearrangement joins TRBV27 to TRBJ1-3; no definite D call. V was shortened by 1 base and J by 4 bases, with 11 bases between the two germline ends. Germline values: CDR1 MNHEY, CDR2 SMNVEV (reference sequence). The CDR3 loop spans 15 amino acids. The CDR3 coding sequence is TGTGCCAGCAGTTTATTCCGGTCCGAGGGAAACACCATATATTTT. This translates into CASSLFRSEGNTIYF.

The chain carries TRBV7-2 and TRBJ1-5; 10 positions agree with TRBD1. The CDR3 covers 15 residues. Per germline, CDR1 SGHTA and CDR2 FQGNSA. The V and J ends lost 6 bases and 6 bases, in that order; junction bases with no gene match: 8. The DNA for the CDR3 is TGTGCCAGCAGTCGACAGGGGGCCTCGGGTCAGCCCCAGCATTTT. It is translated as CASSRQGASGQPQHF.

This rearrangement joins TRBV6-5 to TRBJ2-3; 10 nucleotides match TRBD2. Germline V gene data show CDR1 as MNHEY and CDR2 as SVGAGI. The CDR3 is made up of 15 amino acids. Germline trimming cut 7 bases from V and 0 bases from J; bases unmatched to any gene: 4. The CDR3 DNA sequence: TGTGCCAGCACCATAGCGGGGGGAAGCACAGATACGCAGTATTTT. It codes for CASTIAGGSTDTQYF.

This chain uses TRBV15 with TRBJ2-3; D remains ambiguous. CDR3 length: 15 amino acids. The germline V gene encodes CDR1 LNHNV and CDR2 YYDKDF (reference sequence). Trimming removed 0 bases at V and 2 bases at J, with 9 bases between. CDR3 amino acids: CATSRDVGSTDTQYF. DNA of the CDR3: TGTGCCACCAGCAGAGATGTGGGGTCCACAGATACGCAGTATTTT.